The rows below give T cell receptor beta chains drawn from one sample of a study of CD8 T cells in Susac syndrome. MiXCR, applied by TCRdb to the immunoSEQ multiplex PCR reads, yields one record per CDR3 protein. The table records roughly 200,000 distinct CDR3 sequences, approximately 94% of them present only once. Sequencing input: CD4+ T cells from PBMCs. The source of these receptors is a human donor in good health. Each CDR3 is given with its conserved first and last residue. Fields, in order: J gene, clone size, D gene, V gene, CDR3 DNA, CDR3 protein. The D gene is left open where the match is weak. For some rows the clone size is stated as once, few or many, or as a class when expanded; others skip it.

j_call: TRBJ2-1
clone_size: NA
d_call: NA
v_call: TRBV5-1
cdr3_nt: TGCGCCAGCAGCTCTTTCCTGCAGGGTAATGAGCAGTTCTTC
cdr3_aa: CASSSFLQGNEQFF

j_call: TRBJ2-7
clone_size: NA
d_call: TRBD2
v_call: TRBV7-2
cdr3_nt: TGTGCCAGCAGGGGGGGGACCCCCAGCTCCTACGAGCAGTACTTC
cdr3_aa: CASRGGTPSSYEQYF

j_call: TRBJ1-1
clone_size: NA
d_call: NA
v_call: TRBV29-1
cdr3_nt: TGCAGCGTTGAACGGGGGCGAGTTACTGAAGCTTTCTTT
cdr3_aa: CSVERGRVTEAFF

j_call: TRBJ1-1
clone_size: NA
d_call: NA
v_call: TRBV6-5
cdr3_nt: TGTGCCAGCAGTGGGGACACTGAAGCTTTCTTT
cdr3_aa: CASSGDTEAFF

j_call: TRBJ1-1
clone_size: NA
d_call: NA
v_call: TRBV20-1
cdr3_nt: TGCAGTGCTAGAGATGAGTTGAGGGGCTGGATGAACACTGAAGCTTTCTTT
cdr3_aa: CSARDELRGWMNTEAFF

j_call: TRBJ1-2
clone_size: few
d_call: TRBD1
v_call: TRBV5-1
cdr3_nt: TGTGCCAGCAGTTTAGGGACAGTCTATGGCTACACCTTC
cdr3_aa: CASSLGTVYGYTF

j_call: TRBJ2-7
clone_size: NA
d_call: TRBD1
v_call: TRBV7-9
cdr3_nt: TGTGCCAGCAGCTCGGGACAGGGGGTGAGCTACGAGCAGTACTTC
cdr3_aa: CASSSGQGVSYEQYF

j_call: TRBJ2-7
clone_size: few
d_call: TRBD1
v_call: TRBV27
cdr3_nt: TGTGCCAGCAGCCGGGACAGCCCCTACGAGCAGTACTTC
cdr3_aa: CASSRDSPYEQYF

j_call: TRBJ1-2
clone_size: NA
d_call: NA
v_call: TRBV25-1
cdr3_nt: TGTGCCAGCAGGGTGGGGCAGGACTATGGCTACACCTTC
cdr3_aa: CASRVGQDYGYTF

j_call: TRBJ2-7
clone_size: NA
d_call: NA
v_call: TRBV19
cdr3_nt: TGTGCCAGTAGAACCACTCTAAGCTACGAGCAGTACTTC
cdr3_aa: CASRTTLSYEQYF

j_call: TRBJ2-2
clone_size: NA
d_call: NA
v_call: TRBV30
cdr3_nt: TGTGCCTGGCAGCTGAACACCGGGGAGCTTTTTTTT
cdr3_aa: CAWQLNTGELFF

j_call: TRBJ2-2
clone_size: NA
d_call: TRBD1
v_call: TRBV30
cdr3_nt: TGTGCCTGGAGTCCTCCAGACAGGGGAGTCGACGGGGAGCTGTTTTTT
cdr3_aa: CAWSPPDRGVDGELFF

j_call: TRBJ2-3
clone_size: NA
d_call: NA
v_call: TRBV28
cdr3_nt: TGTGCCACCCTCCCGAGGAGTACAGATACGCAGTATTTT
cdr3_aa: CATLPRSTDTQYF

j_call: TRBJ2-2
clone_size: once
d_call: TRBD2
v_call: TRBV4-2
cdr3_nt: TGTGCCAGCAGCCAAGAGGCTAGCGGGAGTGAGAACACCGGGGAGCTGTTTTTT
cdr3_aa: CASSQEASGSENTGELFF

j_call: TRBJ1-5
clone_size: NA
d_call: NA
v_call: TRBV4-2
cdr3_nt: TGTGCCAGCAGCCAAGATGACAGTAGCAATCAGCCCCAGCATTTT
cdr3_aa: CASSQDDSSNQPQHF

j_call: TRBJ1-2
clone_size: NA
d_call: TRBD1
v_call: TRBV6-5
cdr3_nt: TGTGCCAGCAGTTACACCAACACAGGGGGCCGCGGCTACACCTTC
cdr3_aa: CASSYTNTGGRGYTF

j_call: TRBJ2-4
clone_size: once
d_call: NA
v_call: TRBV6-4
cdr3_nt: TGTGCCAGCAGTGCTACAACGGGGAGCATTCAGTACTTC
cdr3_aa: CASSATTGSIQYF

j_call: TRBJ2-7
clone_size: NA
d_call: NA
v_call: TRBV29-1
cdr3_nt: TGCAGCGTCCAGCAGAGGGGTGATCTCTACGAGCAGTACTTC
cdr3_aa: CSVQQRGDLYEQYF

j_call: TRBJ2-4
clone_size: NA
d_call: NA
v_call: TRBV29-1
cdr3_nt: TGCAGCGCTGAGGAGGGGTACAACATTCAGTACTTC
cdr3_aa: CSAEEGYNIQYF

j_call: TRBJ2-7
clone_size: NA
d_call: TRBD2
v_call: TRBV20-1
cdr3_nt: TGCAGTGCACGCCGACTAGCGGGGAACTACGAGCAGTACTTC
cdr3_aa: CSARRLAGNYEQYF

j_call: TRBJ2-1
clone_size: NA
d_call: NA
v_call: TRBV7-3
cdr3_nt: TGTGCCAGCAGCGGCCAGCGGAGCAATGAGCAGTTCTTC
cdr3_aa: CASSGQRSNEQFF

j_call: TRBJ2-6
clone_size: NA
d_call: NA
v_call: TRBV29-1
cdr3_nt: TGCAGCGTTGGGACAACTGGGGCCAACGTCCTGACTTTC
cdr3_aa: CSVGTTGANVLTF

j_call: TRBJ1-1
clone_size: NA
d_call: TRBD1
v_call: TRBV9
cdr3_nt: TGTGCCAGCAGCGTAAGGGACAGGATGAACACTGAAGCTTTCTTT
cdr3_aa: CASSVRDRMNTEAFF

j_call: TRBJ2-5
clone_size: NA
d_call: TRBD2
v_call: TRBV29-1
cdr3_nt: TGCAGCGTTGAAAGTACTAGCGGGAAGGGGGAGACCCAGTACTTC
cdr3_aa: CSVESTSGKGETQYF

j_call: TRBJ1-5
clone_size: NA
d_call: NA
v_call: TRBV20-1
cdr3_nt: TGCAGTGCTACCCCGCAGCCGGCCAGGGCCAATCAGCCCCAGCATTTT
cdr3_aa: CSATPQPARANQPQHF

j_call: TRBJ2-1
clone_size: NA
d_call: TRBD2
v_call: TRBV20-1
cdr3_nt: TGCAGTGCTAGCGGGAGGCTCTTC
cdr3_aa: CSASGRLF

j_call: TRBJ2-2
clone_size: once
d_call: TRBD1
v_call: TRBV7-6
cdr3_nt: TGTGCCAGCAGCTCGAGGACAGGGAACACCGGGGAGCTGTTTTTT
cdr3_aa: CASSSRTGNTGELFF

j_call: TRBJ1-1
clone_size: NA
d_call: NA
v_call: TRBV5-4
cdr3_nt: TGTGCCAACAGCCGGGAGGGTACCACTGAAGCTTTCTTT
cdr3_aa: CANSREGTTEAFF

j_call: TRBJ2-5
clone_size: NA
d_call: NA
v_call: TRBV29-1
cdr3_nt: TGCAGCGTTGAAGATCTCGTGGGCGGGCCCCAAGAGACCCAGTACTTC
cdr3_aa: CSVEDLVGGPQETQYF

j_call: TRBJ2-2
clone_size: few
d_call: TRBD2
v_call: TRBV29-1
cdr3_nt: TGCAGCGTTGAGGGAGCGGGAGTTACCGGGGAGCTGTTTTTT
cdr3_aa: CSVEGAGVTGELFF

j_call: TRBJ2-3
clone_size: NA
d_call: TRBD1
v_call: TRBV11-2
cdr3_nt: TGTGCCAGCAGCTACTGGGACAGAACCACAGATACGCAGTATTTT
cdr3_aa: CASSYWDRTTDTQYF

j_call: TRBJ2-7
clone_size: NA
d_call: NA
v_call: TRBV5-1
cdr3_nt: TGCGCCAGCAGCTGGGGACACAGCTCCTACAAGCAGTACTTC
cdr3_aa: CASSWGHSSYKQYF

j_call: TRBJ2-4
clone_size: NA
d_call: TRBD1
v_call: TRBV30
cdr3_nt: TGTGCCTGGAGCTCCGGACAGGGAAACATTCAGTACTTC
cdr3_aa: CAWSSGQGNIQYF

j_call: TRBJ2-2
clone_size: NA
d_call: NA
v_call: TRBV30
cdr3_nt: TGTGCCTGGATAAGGACCGGGGAGCTGTTTTTT
cdr3_aa: CAWIRTGELFF

j_call: TRBJ2-1
clone_size: once
d_call: TRBD2
v_call: TRBV6-2/TRBV6-3
cdr3_nt: TGTGCCAGCAGGCCGGGACTAGCTGGCAATGAGCAGTTCTTC
cdr3_aa: CASRPGLAGNEQFF

j_call: TRBJ2-5
clone_size: once
d_call: NA
v_call: TRBV2
cdr3_nt: TGTGCCAGCAGTGACGTGAGGAGCATACCTTTCATTTTGACCCAGTACTTC
cdr3_aa: CASSDVRSIPFILTQYF

j_call: TRBJ2-7
clone_size: NA
d_call: NA
v_call: TRBV20-1
cdr3_nt: TGCAGTGCCTATTCCGGGACCGCCAGCTCCTACGAGCAGTACTTC
cdr3_aa: CSAYSGTASSYEQYF

j_call: TRBJ2-1
clone_size: NA
d_call: NA
v_call: TRBV29-1
cdr3_nt: TGCAGCGTTGGAGGGTGGTCCTACAATGAGCAGTTCTTC
cdr3_aa: CSVGGWSYNEQFF

j_call: TRBJ1-1
clone_size: NA
d_call: NA
v_call: TRBV30
cdr3_nt: TGTGCCTGGAGTGTGGAGGGAGACACTGAAGCTTTCTTT
cdr3_aa: CAWSVEGDTEAFF

j_call: TRBJ2-3
clone_size: NA
d_call: TRBD2
v_call: TRBV27
cdr3_nt: TGTGCCAGCAGTTTACCGAAACTAGCGGGAGGGCCGGAGACGCAGTATTTT
cdr3_aa: CASSLPKLAGGPETQYF

j_call: TRBJ2-5
clone_size: NA
d_call: TRBD2
v_call: TRBV7-2
cdr3_nt: TGTGCCAGCAGCTTCACTAGCGGGAGCGTAGAGACCCAGTACTTC
cdr3_aa: CASSFTSGSVETQYF

j_call: TRBJ2-5
clone_size: NA
d_call: TRBD2
v_call: TRBV2
cdr3_nt: TGTGCCAGCAGTGAATCCGGGAGGGCCAAGACCCAGTACTTC
cdr3_aa: CASSESGRAKTQYF

j_call: TRBJ2-3
clone_size: NA
d_call: NA
v_call: TRBV20-1
cdr3_nt: TGCAGTGCTCCCCGGGACTTCTCGACAGATACGCAGTATTTT
cdr3_aa: CSAPRDFSTDTQYF

j_call: TRBJ1-1
clone_size: NA
d_call: NA
v_call: TRBV7-9
cdr3_nt: TGTGCCAGCAGCTCCCTTGGTCGGAACACTGAAGCTTTCTTT
cdr3_aa: CASSSLGRNTEAFF

j_call: TRBJ2-1
clone_size: NA
d_call: TRBD2
v_call: TRBV12-3/TRBV12-4
cdr3_nt: TGTGCCAGCAACGTAGCGGGAGTCTATGAGCAGTTCTTC
cdr3_aa: CASNVAGVYEQFF

j_call: TRBJ2-7
clone_size: NA
d_call: NA
v_call: TRBV2
cdr3_nt: TGTGCCAGCAGTGTGTTAGGGCCGGGCGAGCAGTACTTC
cdr3_aa: CASSVLGPGEQYF

j_call: TRBJ1-1
clone_size: NA
d_call: NA
v_call: TRBV29-1
cdr3_nt: TGCAGCGTTGGAGAAGATACTGAAGCTTTCTTT
cdr3_aa: CSVGEDTEAFF

j_call: TRBJ1-2
clone_size: NA
d_call: TRBD1
v_call: TRBV9
cdr3_nt: TGTGCCAGCAGCATGCCGGGACAGGGCTTTTCTGGCTACACCTTC
cdr3_aa: CASSMPGQGFSGYTF

j_call: TRBJ2-5
clone_size: NA
d_call: NA
v_call: TRBV13
cdr3_nt: TGTGCCAGCCTCGTGGGAGAGACCCAGTACTTC
cdr3_aa: CASLVGETQYF

j_call: TRBJ2-3
clone_size: once
d_call: NA
v_call: TRBV7-2
cdr3_nt: TGTGCCAGCAAAGATGGCCTAGCCACAGATACGCAGTATTTT
cdr3_aa: CASKDGLATDTQYF

j_call: TRBJ2-3
clone_size: once
d_call: NA
v_call: TRBV25-1
cdr3_nt: TGTGCCAGCAGCCCGAAGGGGGATACGCAGTATTTT
cdr3_aa: CASSPKGDTQYF

j_call: TRBJ2-5
clone_size: once
d_call: NA
v_call: TRBV29-1
cdr3_nt: TGCAGCGCAGGGCCGGAGACCCAGTACTTC
cdr3_aa: CSAGPETQYF